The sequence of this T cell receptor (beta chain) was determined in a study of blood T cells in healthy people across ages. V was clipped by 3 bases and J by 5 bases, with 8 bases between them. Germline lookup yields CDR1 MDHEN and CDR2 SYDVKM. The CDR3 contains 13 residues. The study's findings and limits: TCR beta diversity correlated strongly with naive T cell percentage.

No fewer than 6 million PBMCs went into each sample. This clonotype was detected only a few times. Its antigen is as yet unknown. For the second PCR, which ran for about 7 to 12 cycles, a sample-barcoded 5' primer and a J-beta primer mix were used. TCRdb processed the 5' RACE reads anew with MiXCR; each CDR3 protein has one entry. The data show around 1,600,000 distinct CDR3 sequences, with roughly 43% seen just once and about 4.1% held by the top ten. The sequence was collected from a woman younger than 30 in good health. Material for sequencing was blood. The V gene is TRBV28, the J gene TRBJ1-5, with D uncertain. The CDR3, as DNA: TGTGCCAGCAGTTTGGGCAGTCATCAGCCCCAGCATTTT. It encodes CASSLGSHQPQHF.